The present TCR beta chain was sequenced within a study of early T cells in non-severe SARS-CoV-2 infection. As part of library construction, unique molecular identifiers were attached to individual cDNA molecules. TCRdb re-analysed the 5' RACE reads in MiXCR, keeping a single row per CDR3 protein. The sample carries around 76,000 distinct CDR3 sequences, more than 10% recorded once. The V gene's germline CDR1 is SGHDT and CDR2 YYEEEE. This CDR3 is built from 14 residues. V dropped 4 bases and J dropped 6 bases, with 13 bases sitting between them. Ten or more counts support this clonotype. This TCR was sampled from an adult who was a healthcare worker with PCR-confirmed SARS-CoV-2 infection or an uninfected control (not recorded which). Material for sequencing was whole blood. V and J are TRBV5-6 and TRBJ2-2; no reliable D call. CDR3 DNA: TGTGCCAGCAGCCTCCGGCCCACGTCCGGGGAGCTGTTTTTT. Encoded protein: CASSLRPTSGELFF.